This TCR beta chain comes out of a study of CD8 T cells in Susac syndrome. The V gene lost 4 bases and the J gene lost 3 bases, with 13 bases spanning the gap. The germline CDR1 and CDR2 sequences are SNHLY and FYNNEI. This CDR3 spans 14 amino acids. An amount of RNA that ranged from roughly 0.45 to 1 ug was reverse transcribed with random hexamers. TCRdb reprocessed the immunoSEQ multiplex PCR reads via MiXCR and lists one record per CDR3 protein. The data show 100,000 to 150,000 distinct CDR3 sequences, around 85% seen once. The sequenced sample was CD8+ T cells from PBMCs. V gene TRBV2 combines with J gene TRBJ2-7, with no clear D. The origin of this receptor is a human donor with multiple sclerosis. CDR3 sequence reads: CASSGGIRVYEQYF. The CDR3 coding sequence is TGTGCCAGCAGTGGAGGCATTAGGGTCTACGAGCAGTACTTC. The full variable domain, in which reference TRBV2 and TRBJ2-7 provide the parts outside the CDR3, is EPEVTQTPSHQVTQMGQEVILRCVPISNHLYFYWYRQILGQKVEFLVSFYNNEISEKSEIFDDQFSVERPDGSNFTLKIRSTKLEDSAMYFCASSGGIRVYEQYFGPGTRLTVT.